This T cell receptor beta chain comes out of a study of blood T cells in healthy people across ages. Study-level findings and limits: Long-lived donors exceeded aged donors in naive CD4+ cells and diversity.

V gave up 1 base and J gave up 10 bases; unmatched junction bases: 9. The germline gives CDR1 SGHTA, CDR2 FQGNSA. This CDR3 has 15 residues. The study isolated at least 6.5 million PBMCs from each sample. For the second PCR, which ran for roughly 6 to 11 cycles, a sample-barcoded 5' primer and a J-beta primer mix were used. TCRdb re-analysed the 5' RACE reads in MiXCR, keeping a single row per CDR3 protein. This table has roughly 550,000 distinct CDR3 sequences, 24% appearing once. This clonotype was counted a few times. Its matching antigen is unknown. These sequences were also reported in another study, on T cells of mothers and their children. This second study notes: Per child, roughly 3 million TCR beta CDR3 reads were obtained, against over 9 million per mother. No persistent microchimeric T cell clones were detected.

This chain joins TRBV7-2 and TRBJ2-1; 8 bases align to TRBD2. The sequencing sample was made of blood. The receptor comes from a boy between 5 and 17 years old in good health. This chain's CDR3 is CASSLDMAGGWEQFF. CDR3 DNA sequence: TGTGCCAGCAGCTTAGATATGGCGGGGGGTTGGGAGCAGTTCTTC.